This T cell receptor beta chain was identified during a study of T cells in Graves' hyperthyroidism and ophthalmopathy. Graves' hyperthyroidism showing no ophthalmopathy progression within 18 months was considered stable. The source material, RNA transcripts, was used to amplify TCR beta CDR3 regions. First-round RT-PCR with HTBI primers amplified the TCR CDR3 region. TCRdb itself ran the multiplex PCR reads through MiXCR, one entry per CDR3 protein. The table has just under 750,000 distinct CDR3 sequences, around a third seen once. From germline, CDR1 is LNHDA and CDR2 SQIVND (reference sequence). V was clipped by 5 bases and J by 5 bases, with 27 bases between them. This CDR3 contains 18 residues. Whole-study findings and limits: A 13 V-J model separated ophthalmopathy from stable hyperthyroidism.

Concerning this clonotype itself: The target antigen is unknown.

The sample consisted of blood. This receptor was obtained from a woman aged 40 to 50 with Graves' hyperthyroidism. V is TRBV19 and J is TRBJ1-2; D possibly corresponds to TRBD1 (6 bases). Here the CDR3 reads CASSVIPKFRDTRYGYTF. CDR3 sequence (DNA): TGTGCCAGTAGTGTGATTCCCAAATTCCGGGACACCCGATATGGCTACACCTTC.